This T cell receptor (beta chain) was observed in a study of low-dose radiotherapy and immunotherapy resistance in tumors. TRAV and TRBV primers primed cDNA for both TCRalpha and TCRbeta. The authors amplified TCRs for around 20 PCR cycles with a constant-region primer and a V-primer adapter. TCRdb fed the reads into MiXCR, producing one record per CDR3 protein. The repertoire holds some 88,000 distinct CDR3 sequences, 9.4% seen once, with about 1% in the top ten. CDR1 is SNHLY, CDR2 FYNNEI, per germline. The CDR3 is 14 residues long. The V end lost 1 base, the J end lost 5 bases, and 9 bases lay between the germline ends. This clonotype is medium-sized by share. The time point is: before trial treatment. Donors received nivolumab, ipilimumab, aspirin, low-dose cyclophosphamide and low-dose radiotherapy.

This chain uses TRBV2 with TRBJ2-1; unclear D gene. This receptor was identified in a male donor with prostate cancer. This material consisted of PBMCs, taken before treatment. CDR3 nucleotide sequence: TGTGCCAGCAGTGAAGGGAATTTAGACAATGAGCAGTTCTTC. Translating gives CASSEGNLDNEQFF.